One sample yielded the 18 T cell receptor beta chains listed below, sequenced in a study of blood T cell repertoires in COVID-19. The repertoire was sequenced with immunoSEQ multiplex PCR; TCRdb's copy has only in-frame clones and lacks some. Altogether about 130,000 clones are present, more than 85% being singletons, with the ten largest covering roughly 4%. The sample comprised peripheral blood. Every receptor here comes from a man aged 55 to 70 with COVID-19, enrolled during active disease.

The chain employs TRBV9 and TRBJ2-5, with 7 positions matching TRBD1. Germline assignment: CDR1 SGDLS and CDR2 YYNGEE. The CDR3 totals 16 residues. The junction had 14 bases not matched to a gene; V was cut back by 4 bases and J by 5 bases. CDR3 residues: CASSYTGTVEGETQYF. CDR3 nucleotides: TGTGCCAGCAGCTACACTGGGACAGTAGAAGGGGAGACCCAGTACTTC.

As DNA, the CDR3 is TGTGCCAGCAGCTTAGCCGCGTTAAGCTCCTACAATGAGCAGTTCTTC. Residues: CASSLAALSSYNEQFF. The J gene is TRBJ2-1, the V gene TRBV11-2; D not resolved. V lost 1 base to trimming and J lost 0 bases, with 10 bases between them. The CDR3 spans 16 residues. CDR1 SGHAT and CDR2 FQNNGV come from the germline V gene.

The chain recombines TRBV9 with TRBJ1-2; possible D gene TRBD1, 5 bases. CDR1 and CDR2 (germline): SGDLS, YYNGEE. The CDR3 covers 15 residues. Between the trimmed V and J ends, which lost 3 bases and 5 bases, there was a span of 17 bases. DNA for the CDR3: TGTGCCAGCAGCGCACCGACGGGGGGGTCATATGGCTACACCTTC. It is translated as CASSAPTGGSYGYTF.

V usage is TRBV19 and J usage is TRBJ2-3; D may be TRBD2 (7 bases). The CDR3 runs to 16 residues. V was cut by 5 bases and J by 4 bases, with 19 bases left in between. CDR1 and CDR2 (germline): LNHDA, SQIVND (reference sequence). As DNA, the CDR3 is TGTGCCAGTAGTGCGGGAACGGGGGGCGCGTCAGATACGCAGTATTTT. This encodes CASSAGTGGASDTQYF. The full variable domain, completed using reference TRBV19 and TRBJ2-3, is DGGITQSPKYLFRKEGQNVTLSCEQNLNHDAMYWYRQDPGQGLRLIYYSQIVNDFQKGDIAEGYSVSREKKESFPLTVTSAQKNPTAFYLCASSAGTGGASDTQYFGPGTRLTVL.

This clone has a single count. This sequence joins TRBV27 and TRBJ2-1; 7 bases align to TRBD1. The CDR3 is 17 amino acids. Germline V gives CDR1 MNHEY, CDR2 SMNVEV (reference sequence). The trim removed 6 bases at V and 4 bases at J, leaving 15 bases unmatched. DNA of the CDR3: TGTGCCAGCAGCTCGTCGGCCCCGGGACAGAGTTACAATGAGCAGTTCTTC. Translated, it gives CASSSSAPGQSYNEQFF.

This chain links TRBV24-1 with TRBJ1-2; 7 bases are shared with TRBD1. The germline gives CDR1 KGHDR, CDR2 SFDVKD. The CDR3 spans 15 residues. Trimming at V came to 4 bases and at J to 3 bases, leaving 7 bases not matched to a gene. CDR3 amino acids: CATSDRQGQHYGYTF. The CDR3 DNA follows: TGTGCCACCAGTGACCGACAGGGACAACACTATGGCTACACCTTC.

This clone is a singleton in its sample. The chain links TRBV10-3 to TRBJ1-2; the D gene is possibly TRBD1 (5 bases). Trimming removed 4 bases from V and 0 bases from J, with 12 bases in between. This CDR3 has 15 amino acids. Germline CDR1 ENHRY, CDR2 SYGVKD. CDR3 residues: CAISGQQTANYGYTF. DNA of the CDR3: TGTGCCATCAGTGGGCAACAGACAGCTAACTATGGCTACACCTTC.

This chain joins TRBV19 and TRBJ2-3; D uncertain. The germline V and J ends were trimmed by 1 base and 6 bases, with 11 bases remaining between them. This CDR3 has 14 residues. In germline, CDR1 is LNHDA, CDR2 SQIVND (reference sequence). The CDR3 DNA reads as TGTGCCAGTAGTATAGTCGAGGCAACGGATACGCAGTATTTT. Translating gives CASSIVEATDTQYF.

The chain is built from TRBV4-2 and TRBJ1-2; 8 nucleotides align to TRBD1. The germline V gene has CDR1 LGHNA and CDR2 YNFKEQ. This CDR3 has 14 residues. V shed 5 bases, J shed 6 bases, and the junction held 8 bases outside the gene matches. CDR3 nucleotide sequence: TGTGCCAGCAGCTCAAAGGGACAGGTGGATGGCTACACCTTC. Translating it yields CASSSKGQVDGYTF.

J is TRBJ2-2 and V is TRBV19, with 10 bases lining up with TRBD1. CDR1 and CDR2 (germline): LNHDA, SQIVND (reference sequence). V trimming: 8 bases; J trimming: 5 bases; junction bases outside the gene matches: 5. This CDR3 is 14 amino acids long. In DNA form, the CDR3 reads TGTGCCAGTCACCGGGACAGGGGTACCGGGGAGCTGTTTTTT. It specifies CASHRDRGTGELFF.

The J gene is TRBJ2-7, the V gene TRBV28; D gene unclear. The germline V and J ends were trimmed by 0 bases and 5 bases, with 5 bases remaining between them. In germline, CDR1 is MDHEN, CDR2 SYDVKM. CDR3 length equals 12 residues. The CDR3 spells CASSLWSNEQYF. In nucleotides, the CDR3 is TGTGCCAGCAGTTTATGGTCCAACGAGCAGTACTTC.

The V gene is TRBV11-1, the J gene TRBJ2-5, with 12 bases fitting TRBD2. The CDR3 consists of 14 residues. V trimming: 5 bases; J trimming: 5 bases; junction bases outside the gene matches: 3. Germline V gene sequence: CDR1 SGHAT, CDR2 FQDESV (reference sequence). The CDR3 reads CASSPLAGGETQYF. The DNA of the CDR3 is TGTGCCAGCAGCCCACTAGCGGGGGGTGAGACCCAGTACTTC. Looking up the rest from reference TRBV11-1 and TRBJ2-5 gives the full variable domain: EAEVAQSPRYKITEKSQAVAFWCDPISGHATLYWYRQILGQGPELLVQFQDESVVDDSQLPKDRFSAERLKGVDSTLKIQPAELGDSAMYLCASSPLAGGETQYFGPGTRLLVL.

The chain recombines TRBV2 with TRBJ1-5; D gene uncertain. This CDR3 contains 14 residues. Germline-derived CDR1 and CDR2 are SNHLY and FYNNEI. V was cut by 2 bases and J by 5 bases, with 10 bases left in between. CDR3 in DNA: TGTGCCAGCAGTGAACTAGGTCGGGATCAGCCCCAGCATTTT. Translation gives CASSELGRDQPQHF.

The chain joins TRBV10-2 to TRBJ2-5; D is possibly TRBD1 (6 bases). Per the germline V gene, CDR1 is WSHSY and CDR2 is SAAADI. The CDR3 totals 14 residues. Trimming left V 5 bases short and J 1 base short, with 11 bases between. Here the CDR3 reads CASSPTGPQETQYF. CDR3 nucleotides: TGCGCCAGCAGTCCTACAGGGCCCCAAGAGACCCAGTACTTC.

The chain links TRBV7-9 to TRBJ1-1, with D possibly being TRBD1 (5 bases). The germline V and J ends were trimmed by 2 bases and 4 bases, with 11 bases remaining between them. CDR1 SEHNR and CDR2 FQNEAQ come from the germline V gene (reference sequence). The CDR3 extends over 14 amino acids. CDR3 sequence: CASSLRVGGTEAFF. DNA for the CDR3: TGTGCCAGCAGCTTACGAGTGGGGGGCACTGAAGCTTTCTTT.

V is TRBV13 and J is TRBJ1-6; a possible D gene is TRBD1 (5 bases). Germline V lookup: CDR1 PRHDT, CDR2 FYEKMQ (reference sequence). Trimming stripped 1 base from V and 0 bases from J, with 16 bases between. CDR3 length: 19 amino acids. Here the CDR3 reads CASSLARRGRLSYNSPLHF. CDR3 nucleotides: TGTGCCAGCAGCTTAGCGCGGAGGGGACGGCTCTCCTATAATTCACCCCTCCACTTT.

This clone occurred once. The V gene is TRBV2, the J gene TRBJ1-2, with 7 positions matching TRBD1. V dropped 7 bases and J dropped 2; count of bases not matched to a gene: 10. This CDR3 spans 15 amino acids. The V gene's germline CDR1 is SNHLY and CDR2 FYNNEI. CDR3 sequence: CASTRQGGANYGYTF. CDR3 nucleotides: TGTGCCAGCACTCGTCAAGGGGGCGCCAACTATGGCTACACCTTC.

J is TRBJ2-1 and V is TRBV28, with 10 bases lining up with TRBD2. The CDR3 length is 16 residues. CDR1 and CDR2 (germline): MDHEN, SYDVKM. J gave up 8 bases and V 3 bases, and 10 bases lay outside the gene matches. The CDR3 DNA follows: TGTGCCAGCAGTTTCCCAAGCCATCTAGCGGGGGATGAGCAGTTCTTC. Its protein product is CASSFPSHLAGDEQFF.